This T cell receptor beta chain appears in the sequencing data of a study of shared clonotypes between healthy human individuals. CD8 cells classed as naive were CD45RO-negative and positively selected for CCR7, excluding terminally differentiated effector memory CD45RA+ cells. Original handling: Filtering was not the same, since immunoSEQ gave junction-only sequences without quality scores. TCRdb's table, derived via immunoSEQ multiplex PCR, lists solely in-frame clones and lacks some. The D gene and trimming were derived from the DNA, and the V and J assignments and clone size from that table. The data show about 680,000 clones, approximately 90% seen once. This sequence originates from a man aged 30 to 45 in good health. The sequencing input was naive CD8+ T cells sorted from blood.

CDR3 sequence: CASSGTLSYEQYF. CDR3 bases: TGTGCCAGCAGCGGGACTCTTTCCTACGAGCAGTACTTC. J is TRBJ2-7 and V is TRBV9; weak D call: TRBD2 (5 bases). The V gene's germline CDR1 is SGDLS and CDR2 YYNGEE. The length of the CDR3 is 13 residues. V lost 3 bases and J lost 1, with 8 bases in between.